Here is one TCR beta chain with its context. Its antigen is currently unknown. The CDR3 extends 3 residues past the end of the read, so its final part is completed from the germline J gene. This sample stems from a study of Tregs in tolerant kidney transplant recipients. Whole-study context: Recipients received nonmyeloablative bone marrow transplants from related graft donors, with transient mixed chimerism. Study-wide results and caveats: No direct test of biological reproducibility was done here. Some patients' samples used different primers over time, so nucleotide sequences weren't comparable. Validation in larger populations is needed because few patients were studied.

Data came from immunoSEQ multiplex PCR; TCRdb stores just in-frame clones and leaves some out. The sample shows fewer than 55,000 clones, and about 0.76% sits with its ten largest clones. Germline V gene sequence: CDR1 GTSNPN, CDR2 SVGIG (reference sequence). V lost 4 bases to trimming and J lost 0 bases; unmatched junction nucleotides: 12. The CDR3 sequence is 17 residues long. The TCR sequence derives from a human donor who received a combined kidney and bone marrow transplant. The sequencing used CD4+ T cells from blood, collected before the transplant. The chain links TRBV30 to TRBJ2-4, with 7 positions matching TRBD2. CDR3 loop: CAWMLGGGTRAKNIQYF. The part of the CDR3 DNA that was read is TGTGCCTGGATGTTGGGGGGAGGGACGCGAGCCAAAAACATT.